The 26 T cell receptor beta chains below come from one sample, sequenced in a study of blood T cell repertoires in COVID-19. TCRdb's table, derived via immunoSEQ multiplex PCR, lists solely in-frame clones and lacks some. The sample has some 450,000 clones; 80% to 90% are singletons. Specimen: peripheral blood. All receptors come from a man between 18 and 35 years old with COVID-19, enrolled during active disease.

The rearrangement links TRBV3-1 (or the pseudogene TRBV3-2) to TRBJ1-5, with 8 positions matching TRBD1. The trim removed 3 bases at V and 10 bases at J, leaving 5 bases unmatched. Germline assignment: CDR1 LGHDT and CDR2 YNNKEL (reference sequence). The CDR3 extends over 13 amino acids. The CDR3 coding sequence is TGTGCCAGCAGCCACGGACAGGGAAGCCCCCAGCATTTT. Translated, it gives CASSHGQGSPQHF.

Concerning this clone itself: Other DNA sequences in this specimen translate into the identical CDR3. The genes are TRBV2 and TRBJ2-7; the match to TRBD1 covers 10 bases. This CDR3 is built from 13 residues. CDR1 SNHLY and CDR2 FYNNEI come from the germline V gene. Unmatched junction bases numbered 1, after V lost 4 bases and J lost 4 bases. The CDR3 bases are TGTGCCAGCAGTGGACAGGGGGCTTACGAGCAGTACTTC. Its translation: CASSGQGAYEQYF.

This chain uses TRBV18 with TRBJ2-2, with 12 bases lining up with TRBD2. The CDR3 loop spans 16 amino acids. With 4 bases clipped from V and 4 bases from J, the junction kept 4 bases outside the gene matches. The germline V gene has CDR1 KGHSH and CDR2 LQKENI. The CDR3 reads CASSLGLAGITGELFF. The CDR3 nucleotides read TGTGCCAGCTCACTAGGACTAGCGGGGATCACCGGGGAGCTGTTTTTT.

The chain couples TRBV2 to TRBJ2-5; 8 bases are shared with TRBD1. The CDR3 extends over 14 amino acids. The germline V gene encodes CDR1 SNHLY and CDR2 FYNNEI. Losses at the gene ends were 6 bases for V and 2 bases for J; bases not matched to a gene: 5. CDR3 in DNA: TGTGCCAGCAGAGCTACAGGGGGACAAGAGACCCAGTACTTC. Protein: CASRATGGQETQYF. The variable domain in full, completed from reference TRBV2 and TRBJ2-5, reads EPEVTQTPSHQVTQMGQEVILRCVPISNHLYFYWYRQILGQKVEFLVSFYNNEISEKSEIFDDQFSVERPDGSNFTLKIRSTKLEDSAMYFCASRATGGQETQYFGPGTRLLVL.

The genes are TRBV5-1 and TRBJ1-3, with unresolved D. Trimming left V 4 bases short and J 3 bases short, with 17 bases between. The germline V gene has CDR1 SGHRS and CDR2 YFSETQ. The CDR3 is made up of 16 amino acids. This CDR3 is CASSPSPGGGGNTIYF. The DNA for the CDR3 is TGCGCCAGCAGCCCCTCTCCGGGAGGAGGTGGAAACACCATATATTTT.

The rearrangement links TRBV11-3 to TRBJ2-1, with 7 bases lining up with TRBD2. V gave up 2 bases and J gave up 4 bases; unmatched junction bases: 5. The CDR3 runs to 15 residues. The germline gives CDR1 SGHNT, CDR2 YENEEA. The CDR3 bases are TGTGCCAGCAGCTTAAGCGGGGTCTCATACAATGAGCAGTTCTTC. Protein sequence: CASSLSGVSYNEQFF.

This clone has just one count. J is TRBJ1-4 and V is TRBV6-5, with 9 bases lining up with TRBD1. The CDR3 length is 15 residues. From germline, CDR1 is MNHEY and CDR2 SVGAGI. With V trimmed by 0 bases and J by 10 bases, 6 bases remained unmatched. The CDR3 nucleotides are TGTGCCAGCAGTTACTCTACGACAGGGGGTGCAAAACTGTTTTTT. Protein: CASSYSTTGGAKLFF.

This clone showed up just a few times. This chain links TRBV4-2 with TRBJ1-2, with D perhaps matching TRBD1 (6 bases). Germline V lookup: CDR1 LGHNA, CDR2 YNFKEQ. V was cut by 0 bases and J by 2 bases, with 13 bases left in between. CDR3 length: 16 residues. The CDR3 loop reads CASSQDLGQGNYGYTF. Here the CDR3 DNA reads TGTGCCAGCAGCCAAGATCTTGGGCAGGGGAACTATGGCTACACCTTC.

V is TRBV7-6 and J is TRBJ2-1; 11 bases map to TRBD2. Germline CDR1 SGHVS, CDR2 FNYEAQ. The trim removed 1 base at V and 6 bases at J, leaving 5 bases unmatched. The CDR3 loop spans 16 amino acids. The CDR3 protein is CASSLGQLAGGNEQFF. The CDR3 DNA follows: TGTGCCAGCAGCTTAGGACAGCTAGCGGGAGGCAATGAGCAGTTCTTC.

DNA of the CDR3: TGTGCCAGCAGCCAGTTTACAGGGACTGGAAACACCATATATTTT. Its protein product is CASSQFTGTGNTIYF. V usage is TRBV3-1 (or the pseudogene TRBV3-2) and J usage is TRBJ1-3; D is possibly TRBD1 (6 bases). With 3 bases removed from V and 2 bases from J, the gap between germline ends came to 11 bases. The CDR3 covers 15 residues. Germline-derived CDR1 and CDR2 are LGHDT and YNNKEL (reference sequence).

V is TRBV11-1 and J is TRBJ2-2, with 9 bases that match TRBD2. The CDR3 is 16 residues long. CDR1 is SGHAT, CDR2 FQDESV, per germline (reference sequence). After removal of 3 bases from V and 1 base from J, the junction contained 3 bases not matched to a gene. The CDR3, as DNA: TGTGCCAGCAGCTTGCTAGCGGGGCAGAACACCGGGGAGCTGTTTTTT. Encoded protein: CASSLLAGQNTGELFF.

The J gene is TRBJ2-2, the V gene TRBV12-5, with 7 bases lining up with TRBD1. V was clipped by 1 base and J by 4 bases; unmatched bases: 3. Germline lookup yields CDR1 LGHNT and CDR2 FRNRAP. This CDR3 has 15 residues. The CDR3 sequence is CASGLGQGVTGELFF. DNA of the CDR3: TGTGCTAGTGGTTTGGGACAGGGAGTCACCGGGGAGCTGTTTTTT.

The chain has TRBV30 and TRBJ2-3; the match to TRBD2 covers 12 bases. The CDR3 runs to 14 residues. Germline assignment: CDR1 GTSNPN and CDR2 SVGIG (reference sequence). Trimming at V came to 0 bases and at J to 9 bases, leaving 4 bases not matched to a gene. The CDR3 region is CAWSVLTSGRTQYF. The CDR3 DNA sequence: TGTGCCTGGAGTGTACTGACTAGCGGGAGAACGCAGTATTTT.

The chain is built from TRBV20-1 and TRBJ2-7; tentatively, D is TRBD1 (5 bases). V lost 8 bases to trimming and J lost 6 bases, with 11 bases between them. This CDR3 region has 10 residues. Germline V gene sequence: CDR1 DFQATT, CDR2 SNEGSKA (reference sequence). The CDR3 protein is CSLQVFEQYF. As DNA, the CDR3 is TGCAGTCTACAGGTCTTCGAGCAGTACTTC.

This clone was seen just once. The chain's CDR3 is CASSLIRGTDTQYF. CDR3 sequence (DNA): TGTGCCAGCAGTCTGATTAGGGGAACAGATACGCAGTATTTT. The rearrangement links TRBV2 to TRBJ2-3, with D maybe TRBD1 (5 bases). This CDR3 comprises 14 residues. The V gene lost 5 bases and the J gene lost 3 bases, with 12 bases spanning the gap. Germline V gene sequence: CDR1 SNHLY, CDR2 FYNNEI.

DNA for the CDR3: TGTGCCAGCAGCTCCTTACAGGTTCATGAGCAGTTCTTC. It translates to CASSSLQVHEQFF. The chain is built from TRBV7-2 and TRBJ2-1; D perhaps matches TRBD1 (5 bases). This CDR3 contains 13 residues. CDR1 and CDR2 from the germline V gene are SGHTA and FQGNSA. The V gene lost 4 bases and the J gene lost 8 bases, with 12 bases spanning the gap.

The gene calls are TRBV7-9 and TRBJ2-7; D is unclear. Looked up from germline, CDR1 is SEHNR and CDR2 is FQNEAQ (reference sequence). This CDR3 region has 12 residues. V shed 5 bases and J shed 9 bases, with 14 bases lying between them. CDR3 nucleotide sequence: TGTGCCAGCAGCCCATCTAGTGAAGGGCAGTACTTC. This gives the protein CASSPSSEGQYF.

Written as DNA, the CDR3 is TGTGCCAGCAGCTTAACCGGGACAGGGTTTTCTAGCACAGATACGCAGTATTTT. It encodes CASSLTGTGFSSTDTQYF. V usage is TRBV5-5 and J usage is TRBJ2-3, with 9 nucleotides matching TRBD1. The CDR3 extends over 18 amino acids. Trimming cost V 2 bases and J 0 bases; bases outside gene matches: 10. The V gene's germline CDR1 is SGHKS and CDR2 YYEKEE (reference sequence).

The CDR3 region has the DNA TGTGCCAGCAGCTGGGACAGGTTGAGCACAGATACGCAGTATTTT. It encodes CASSWDRLSTDTQYF. The V call is TRBV7-9, the J call TRBJ2-3, with 8 nucleotides matching TRBD1. V trimming: 4 bases; J trimming: 0 bases; junction bases outside the gene matches: 3. The germline V gene has CDR1 SEHNR and CDR2 FQNEAQ (reference sequence). This CDR3 is 15 amino acids long.

The gene calls are TRBV7-9 and TRBJ2-3; 11 bases are shared with TRBD1. CDR1 and CDR2 (germline): SEHNR, FQNEAQ (reference sequence). V dropped 0 bases and J dropped 7; count of bases not matched to a gene: 3. The CDR3 totals 15 residues. The CDR3 loop is CASSLAGTGGHTQYF. As DNA, the CDR3 is TGTGCCAGCAGCTTAGCCGGGACAGGGGGACATACGCAGTATTTT.

The table lists this clone with a few counts. The rearrangement uses TRBV5-4 and TRBJ2-5; 7 positions match TRBD1. CDR3 length equals 14 residues. Germline V lookup: CDR1 SGHNT, CDR2 YYREEE (reference sequence). V shed 4 bases, J shed 5 bases, and the junction held 8 bases outside the gene matches. Here the CDR3 DNA reads TGTGCCAGCAGCGTACGACAGGGTGGGGAGACCCAGTACTTC. Its protein is CASSVRQGGETQYF.

The gene calls are TRBV7-9 and TRBJ2-7, with D possibly matching TRBD2 (5 bases). With 6 bases removed from V and 3 bases from J, the gap between germline ends came to 9 bases. This CDR3 has 12 amino acids. CDR1 is SEHNR and CDR2 is FQNEAQ in the germline V gene (reference sequence). The CDR3 here is CASRWENYEQYF. CDR3 bases: TGTGCCAGCAGATGGGAGAACTACGAGCAGTACTTC.

The rearrangement uses TRBV12-3 or TRBV12-4 and TRBJ2-7; D is perhaps TRBD1 (5 bases). The CDR3 extends over 13 amino acids. V dropped 3 bases and J dropped 5 bases, with 11 bases sitting between them. Written as DNA, the CDR3 is TGTGCCAGCAGTTTGGCAGGGTCCCACGAGCAGTACTTC. Its translation: CASSLAGSHEQYF.

Note on this clone: The identical CDR3 is also encoded by other nucleotide sequences in the sample. The chain combines TRBV6-5 with TRBJ1-6, with 10 positions matching TRBD1. This CDR3 region has 15 residues. Trimming cost V 0 bases and J 7 bases; bases outside gene matches: 0. Looked up from germline, CDR1 is MNHEY and CDR2 is SVGAGI. CDR3 DNA sequence: TGTGCCAGCAGTTACTCGGGACAGGGGAATTCACCCCTCCACTTT. Translation: CASSYSGQGNSPLHF.

The V and J genes are TRBV7-9 and TRBJ1-2; D not resolved. Trimming stripped 1 base from V and 10 bases from J, with 13 bases between. Germline V CDR1 and CDR2: SEHNR, FQNEAQ (reference sequence). This CDR3 region has 13 residues. CDR3 bases: TGTGCCAGCAGCTTAGGCCCTCAGAGGGACTACACCTTC. Translating gives CASSLGPQRDYTF.

This chain links TRBV29-1 with TRBJ2-7, with D maybe TRBD1 (6 bases). CDR1 SQVTM and CDR2 ANQGSEA come from the germline V gene. V lost 6 bases and J lost 3, with 12 bases in between. The CDR3 loop spans 12 amino acids. The CDR3: CSVGDTFYEQYF. The CDR3 DNA follows: TGCAGCGTAGGGGACACGTTCTACGAGCAGTACTTC.